Each of the 21 T cell receptor beta chains below was sequenced from the same sample in a study of OX40 agonist ivuxolimab in advanced cancers. Sequencing was performed with immunoSEQ multiplex PCR; in TCRdb, only in-frame clones are kept and a portion is missing. The sample records about 86,000 clones, roughly 89% being singletons. The sequencing here drew on CD4+ or CD8+ T cells sorted from blood, taken in a trial of the OX40 agonist ivuxolimab. Receptor source: an adult with an advanced solid tumor such as melanoma, head and neck, liver or kidney cancer.

This clone was counted between two and nine times. V usage is TRBV29-1 and J usage is TRBJ1-5; the D gene is possibly TRBD1 (6 bases). The germline gives CDR1 SQVTM, CDR2 ANQGSEA. CDR3 size: 12 residues. Trimming took off 6 bases at V and 9 bases at J, with 15 bases between the two ends. CDR3 bases: TGCAGCGTGGGGGACAAGGGGAGGCCCCAGCATTTT. Its translation is CSVGDKGRPQHF.

The chain uses TRBV9 and TRBJ2-2; a possible D gene is TRBD2 (6 bases). CDR1 is SGDLS, CDR2 YYNGEE, per germline. V gave up 0 bases and J gave up 6 bases, with 15 bases separating them. The CDR3 spans 16 residues. The CDR3 DNA sequence: TGTGCCAGCAGCGTAGGTGGGGGAGGTTCCGCCGGGGAGCTGTTTTTT. Its protein is CASSVGGGGSAGELFF.

About this clone: The same CDR3 can be traced to other DNA sequences in this sample. This chain uses TRBV5-1 with TRBJ1-1; 9 bases agree with TRBD1. The V and J ends lost 2 bases and 0 bases, in that order; junction bases with no gene match: 2. The CDR3 length is 15 residues. Per germline, CDR1 SGHRS and CDR2 YFSETQ. The CDR3 nucleotides read TGCGCCAGCAGCTTACAGGGGGCGCTGAACACTGAAGCTTTCTTT. Protein: CASSLQGALNTEAFF. Together with reference TRBV5-1 and TRBJ1-1, the CDR3 gives the full variable domain: KAGVTQTPRYLIKTRGQQVTLSCSPISGHRSVSWYQQTPGQGLQFLFEYFSETQRNKGNFPGRFSGRQFSNSRSEMNVSTLELGDSALYLCASSLQGALNTEAFFGQGTRLTVV.

This clone was seen a single time. This chain uses TRBV7-9 with TRBJ2-1; weak D call: TRBD2 (5 bases). The germline gives CDR1 SEHNR, CDR2 FQNEAQ (reference sequence). The V gene lost 3 bases and the J gene lost 6 bases, with 21 bases spanning the gap. The CDR3 is made up of 17 amino acids. CDR3 in amino acids: CASSFLAQWEPGNEQFF. CDR3 bases: TGTGCCAGCAGCTTCCTAGCTCAGTGGGAGCCAGGCAATGAGCAGTTCTTC. The full variable domain, its missing parts supplied by reference TRBV7-9 and TRBJ2-1, is DTGVSQNPRHKITKRGQNVTFRCDPISEHNRLYWYRQTLGQGPEFLTYFQNEAQLEKSRLLSDRFSAERPKGSFSTLEIQRTEQGDSAMYLCASSFLAQWEPGNEQFFGPGTRLTVL.

The chain uses TRBV7-2 and TRBJ2-7; possible D gene TRBD2, 6 bases. Trimming took 0 bases from V and 3 from J, leaving 12 bases between them. The CDR3 has 15 amino acids. The germline CDR1 and CDR2 sequences are SGHTA and FQGNSA. CDR3 protein: CASSLAASVNYEQYF. In DNA form, the CDR3 reads TGTGCCAGCAGCTTAGCGGCTAGCGTGAACTACGAGCAGTACTTC.

The J gene is TRBJ1-6, the V gene TRBV5-1; D is unclear. V lost 0 bases and J lost 5, with 12 bases in between. Germline V gene data show CDR1 as SGHRS and CDR2 as YFSETQ. The CDR3 spans 16 residues. The CDR3 reads CASSLAGGRNNSPLHF. For the CDR3, the DNA is TGCGCCAGCAGCTTGGCCGGCGGACGGAATAATTCACCCCTCCACTTT.

This clone was seen only once. The V and J genes are TRBV10-3 and TRBJ2-1; 11 positions match TRBD2. The CDR3 is made up of 15 amino acids. Germline V gene sequence: CDR1 ENHRY, CDR2 SYGVKD. V lost 2 bases to trimming and J lost 9 bases; unmatched junction nucleotides: 6. In DNA, the CDR3 is TGTGCCATCAGTGAGGGACTAGCGGGTTCGAGTGAGCAGTTCTTC. Encoded protein: CAISEGLAGSSEQFF.

The chain employs TRBV6-5 and TRBJ1-4; the match to TRBD1 covers 10 bases. J was trimmed by 6 bases and V by 5 bases; bases with no gene match: 6. Germline loops: CDR1 MNHEY, CDR2 SVGAGI. The CDR3 loop spans 15 amino acids. Here the CDR3 reads CASSRTGTGDEKLFF. The CDR3 DNA sequence: TGTGCCAGCAGTCGCACGGGGACAGGGGATGAAAAACTGTTTTTT.

The genes are TRBV5-1 and TRBJ2-1, with D perhaps matching TRBD1 (5 bases). V lost 0 bases and J 3 bases, leaving 10 bases between the germline ends. The CDR3 totals 15 residues. Germline loops: CDR1 SGHRS, CDR2 YFSETQ. The CDR3 spells CASSLAVGHYNEQFF. DNA of the CDR3: TGCGCCAGCAGCTTGGCAGTCGGACACTACAATGAGCAGTTCTTC.

This clone was seen only a few times. This chain uses TRBV5-1 with TRBJ1-3; TRBD1 aligns across 7 bases. The CDR3 sequence is 16 residues long. J was trimmed by 0 bases and V by 4 bases; bases with no gene match: 7. Germline CDR1 and CDR2: SGHRS and YFSETQ. CDR3 bases: TGCGCCAGCAGCGCAACAGGGGTTATCTCTGGAAACACCATATATTTT. As protein: CASSATGVISGNTIYF.

V gene TRBV5-1 combines with J gene TRBJ2-5; D is possibly TRBD2 (5 bases). Germline lookup yields CDR1 SGHRS and CDR2 YFSETQ. V was clipped by 0 bases and J by 0 bases, with 6 bases between them. The CDR3 covers 14 residues. CDR3 coding DNA: TGCGCCAGCAGCTTGGGAGGGAACCAAGAGACCCAGTACTTC. Its translation: CASSLGGNQETQYF.

This clone came up once. V gene TRBV7-9 combines with J gene TRBJ1-2; tentatively, D is TRBD1 (5 bases). V was pared by 5 bases and J by 2 bases, with 12 bases between. CDR1 and CDR2 (germline): SEHNR, FQNEAQ (reference sequence). The CDR3 sequence is 14 residues long. The CDR3 is CASSATAINYGYTF. The CDR3 region has the DNA TGTGCCAGCAGCGCGACAGCTATAAACTATGGCTACACCTTC.

This sequence joins TRBV7-8 and TRBJ1-1, with D tentatively TRBD1 (5 bases). The CDR3 totals 13 residues. Trimming left V 4 bases short and J 1 base short, with 7 bases between. CDR1 is SGHVS and CDR2 is FQNEAQ in the germline V gene. The CDR3, as DNA: TGTGCCAGCAGCTCCACAGGGAACACTGAAGCTTTCTTT. The encoded protein is CASSSTGNTEAFF.

The chain uses TRBV5-1 and TRBJ2-7, with 13 bases that match TRBD2. Trimming took 1 base from V and 1 from J; bases not matched to a gene: 17. Germline V lookup: CDR1 SGHRS, CDR2 YFSETQ. This CDR3 contains 21 residues. CDR3 in amino acids: CASSLKGDTGTSGTRSYEQYF. DNA of the CDR3: TGCGCCAGCAGCTTGAAAGGCGACACCGGGACTAGCGGGACCCGATCCTACGAGCAGTACTTC. The full variable domain, its missing parts supplied by reference TRBV5-1 and TRBJ2-7, is KAGVTQTPRYLIKTRGQQVTLSCSPISGHRSVSWYQQTPGQGLQFLFEYFSETQRNKGNFPGRFSGRQFSNSRSEMNVSTLELGDSALYLCASSLKGDTGTSGTRSYEQYFGPGTRLTVT.

This clone occurred once. J is TRBJ2-7 and V is TRBV27; 16 nucleotides align to TRBD2. Germline CDR1 is MNHEY and CDR2 is SMNVEV (reference sequence). V dropped 6 bases and J dropped 3; count of bases not matched to a gene: 5. This CDR3 contains 16 residues. The CDR3 coding sequence is TGTGCCAGCAGGGGACTAGCGGGAGGGGGTTTCTACGAGCAGTACTTC. This encodes CASRGLAGGGFYEQYF.

This chain uses TRBV4-2 with TRBJ1-2; D may be TRBD1 (6 bases). The germline V gene encodes CDR1 LGHNA and CDR2 YNFKEQ. The CDR3 runs 14 residues. V was shortened by 0 bases and J by 5 bases, with 10 bases between the two germline ends. For the CDR3, the DNA is TGTGCCAGCAGCCAAGACTGGCAGGGGTATGGCTACACCTTC. Its protein is CASSQDWQGYGYTF.

The J gene is TRBJ2-1, the V gene TRBV10-3; 10 bases align to TRBD2. This CDR3 is 13 amino acids long. The germline V gene encodes CDR1 ENHRY and CDR2 SYGVKD. V was pared by 2 bases and J by 9 bases, with 1 base of the junction left unmatched. The CDR3 loop is CAISEIAGGEQFF. The CDR3, as DNA: TGTGCCATCAGTGAGATAGCGGGAGGTGAGCAGTTCTTC.

The chain links TRBV9 to TRBJ1-3; D is ambiguous. Trimming removed 4 bases at V and 4 bases at J, with 18 bases between. The CDR3 covers 16 residues. The germline CDR1 and CDR2 sequences are SGDLS and YYNGEE. In nucleotides, the CDR3 is TGTGCCAGCAGCTCGGAACCGAGAACATTCGGAAACACCATATATTTT. Translating gives CASSSEPRTFGNTIYF.

There are a few counts of this clone. This sequence joins TRBV5-1 and TRBJ1-5; 12 nucleotides match TRBD1. Germline V gene data show CDR1 as SGHRS and CDR2 as YFSETQ. J lost 6 bases, V lost 4 bases, and 5 bases had no gene match. CDR3 size: 15 residues. The CDR3 spells CASSPGTGGSQPQHF. The CDR3 DNA reads as TGCGCCAGCAGCCCCGGGACAGGGGGCAGTCAGCCCCAGCATTTT.

This chain uses TRBV9 with TRBJ2-5; 8 bases are a match to TRBD1. V shed 4 bases, J shed 2 bases, and the junction held 7 bases outside the gene matches. The CDR3 runs to 15 residues. Germline-derived CDR1 and CDR2 are SGDLS and YYNGEE. CDR3 residues: CASSFRTGMQETQYF. DNA of the CDR3: TGTGCCAGCAGCTTCAGGACAGGGATGCAAGAGACCCAGTACTTC.

The chain couples TRBV19 to TRBJ1-5; no clear D gene. Trimming pared 9 bases from V and 6 bases from J, leaving 15 bases between. Looked up from germline, CDR1 is LNHDA and CDR2 is SQIVND (reference sequence). The CDR3 loop spans 13 amino acids. The CDR3 DNA sequence: TGTGCCAGCAAGAGCGGGCCGAGTCAGCCCCAGCATTTT. The encoded protein is CASKSGPSQPQHF. Variable domain in full (rest from reference TRBV19 and TRBJ1-5): DGGITQSPKYLFRKEGQNVTLSCEQNLNHDAMYWYRQDPGQGLRLIYYSQIVNDFQKGDIAEGYSVSREKKESFPLTVTSAQKNPTAFYLCASKSGPSQPQHFGDGTRLSIL.